Presented here are 14 T cell receptor beta chains from one specimen sequenced in a study of shared clonotypes between healthy human individuals. Libraries were prepared by immunoSEQ multiplex PCR; TCRdb keeps only in-frame clonotypes and omits some of them. The repertoire consists of over 950,000 clones, with 70% to 80% occurring once and the leading ten covering about 0.94%. Sequenced: memory CD4+ T cells from PBMCs. The subset is: CD45RA-negative fraction. The receptor source for this set is a young man in good health. Some clones in this sample may be carry-over from other donors' samples.

This clone was detected once. V and J are TRBV29-1 and TRBJ1-1, with TRBD1 identical over 12 bases. CDR1 and CDR2 (germline): SQVTM, ANQGSEA. The CDR3 covers 14 residues. Losses at the gene ends were 3 bases for V and 11 bases for J; bases not matched to a gene: 10. The CDR3 DNA reads as TGCAGCGTTGATGCCGGGACAGGGGGCGCGGGTGCTTTCTTT. Protein sequence: CSVDAGTGGAGAFF. Together with reference TRBV29-1 and TRBJ1-1, the CDR3 gives the full variable domain: SAVISQKPSRDICQRGTSLTIQCQVDSQVTMMFWYRQQPGQSLTLIATANQGSEATYESGFVIDKFPISRPNLTFSTLTVSNMSPEDSSIYLCSVDAGTGGAGAFFGQGTRLTVV.

This clone has a single count. The V gene is TRBV5-1, the J gene TRBJ2-5, with D perhaps being TRBD1 or TRBD2 (5 bases each). Trimming cost V 0 bases and J 2 bases, with 11 bases left between them. The CDR3 has 15 residues. The germline V gene has CDR1 SGHRS and CDR2 YFSETQ. CDR3 residues: CASSLGGSFQETQYF. Written as DNA, the CDR3 is TGCGCCAGCAGCTTGGGGGGGAGCTTTCAAGAGACCCAGTACTTC.

This clone has at least ten counts. The chain uses TRBV9 and TRBJ2-5; D is uncertain. There are 16 residues in the CDR3. V lost 0 bases and J 5 bases, leaving 17 bases between the germline ends. CDR1 is SGDLS and CDR2 is YYNGEE in the germline V gene. The CDR3 bases are TGTGCCAGCAGCGTAGGATTCCAGCCCCTCGAGGAGACCCAGTACTTC. This translates into CASSVGFQPLEETQYF.

The chain couples TRBV11-2 to TRBJ2-2, with 9 bases that match TRBD2. Germline V gene data show CDR1 as SGHAT and CDR2 as FQNNGV. V gave up 4 bases and J gave up 2 bases; unmatched junction bases: 5. There are 16 residues in the CDR3. The CDR3 reads CASSSGLALNTGELFF. CDR3 DNA: TGTGCCAGCAGCTCTGGACTAGCGCTCAACACCGGGGAGCTGTTTTTT.

J is TRBJ1-5 and V is TRBV6-1, with 8 positions matching TRBD1. The CDR3 length is 14 residues. CDR1 MNHNS and CDR2 SASEGT come from the germline V gene. The trim removed 6 bases at V and 6 bases at J, leaving 7 bases unmatched. CDR3 sequence reads: CASRGDRGGQPQHF. In DNA form, the CDR3 reads TGTGCCAGCAGGGGTGACAGGGGTGGTCAGCCCCAGCATTTT.

This sequence joins TRBV5-1 and TRBJ2-7; D remains ambiguous. Between the trimmed V and J ends, which lost 4 bases and 0 bases, there was a span of 11 bases. This CDR3 has 14 amino acids. The germline CDR1 and CDR2 sequences are SGHRS and YFSETQ. CDR3: CASSPRGYSYEQYF. The CDR3 bases are TGCGCCAGCAGCCCCCGTGGGTACTCCTACGAGCAGTACTTC.

The gene calls are TRBV7-8 and TRBJ2-1, with D hard to call. V gave up 1 base and J gave up 6 bases, with 10 bases separating them. Germline-derived CDR1 and CDR2 are SGHVS and FQNEAQ. This CDR3 is 14 amino acids long. The CDR3 loop is CASSLVGTVNEQFF. The CDR3, as DNA: TGTGCCAGCAGCTTAGTTGGAACGGTCAATGAGCAGTTCTTC. The variable domain in full, completed from reference TRBV7-8 and TRBJ2-1, reads GAGVSQSPRYKVAKRGQDVALRCDPISGHVSLFWYQQALGQGPEFLTYFQNEAQLDKSGLPSDRFFAERPEGSVSTLKIQRTQQEDSAVYLCASSLVGTVNEQFFGPGTRLTVL.

The chain couples TRBV2 to TRBJ2-5, with a tentative D call TRBD1 (5 bases). The V gene lost 7 bases and the J gene lost 1 base, with 13 bases spanning the gap. Germline V gene lookup returns CDR1 SNHLY and CDR2 FYNNEI. The CDR3 runs 14 residues. CDR3 nucleotide sequence: TGTGCCAGCACCCTAAGGGGCGGCCAAGAGACCCAGTACTTC. Translation gives CASTLRGGQETQYF.

The chain recombines TRBV11-2 with TRBJ2-5; 7 bases align to TRBD1. After removal of 1 base from V and 4 bases from J, the junction contained 3 bases not matched to a gene. CDR3 length equals 14 residues. CDR1 and CDR2 from the germline V gene are SGHAT and FQNNGV. CDR3 residues: CASSLGSGGETQYF. The CDR3 DNA reads as TGTGCCAGCAGCTTAGGGTCAGGGGGAGAGACCCAGTACTTC.

This clone was picked up one time. This likely came from a read error, as a far larger clone is one base away. This chain uses TRBV28 with TRBJ1-2; a possible D gene is TRBD1 (5 bases). The CDR3 runs 14 residues. Germline CDR1 and CDR2: MDHEN and SYDVKM. CDR3 nucleotides: TGTGCCAGCGGTTTAACATCAGGGCTCTATGGCTACACCTTC. This sequence encodes CASGLTSGLYGYTF.

J is TRBJ1-1 and V is TRBV7-6, with D uncertain. Looked up from germline, CDR1 is SGHVS and CDR2 is FNYEAQ. Trimming took off 2 bases at V and 0 bases at J, with 4 bases between the two ends. The CDR3 contains 13 residues. CDR3: CASSLRLNTEAFF. CDR3 sequence (DNA): TGTGCCAGCAGCTTACGTTTGAACACTGAAGCTTTCTTT.

The chain combines TRBV7-2 with TRBJ1-4; 7 bases match TRBD1. V lost 5 bases, J lost 11 bases, and 17 bases stayed unmatched. This CDR3 is built from 16 residues. CDR1 is SGHTA and CDR2 is FQGNSA in the germline V gene. CDR3 in amino acids: CASSPHRTRAGGKLFF. CDR3 bases: TGTGCCAGCAGCCCCCATAGGACGCGGGCAGGGGGGAAACTGTTTTTT.

This clone was detected a few times. The V gene is TRBV7-2, the J gene TRBJ2-7; 11 nucleotides agree with TRBD2. Germline lookup yields CDR1 SGHTA and CDR2 FQGNSA. The CDR3 sequence is 16 residues long. The V segment lost 7 bases and the J segment 6 bases; nucleotides outside the gene matches: 14. The CDR3 loop reads CASILAGGLASGEQYF. CDR3 in DNA: TGTGCCAGCATTCTAGCGGGGGGACTTGCTTCCGGCGAGCAGTACTTC.

V gene TRBV5-1 combines with J gene TRBJ1-5; possibly TRBD1 for D (6 bases). The germline gives CDR1 SGHRS, CDR2 YFSETQ. V was clipped by 2 bases and J by 6 bases, with 9 bases between them. The CDR3 runs 13 residues. The CDR3 DNA reads as TGCGCCAGCAGCTTTACAGGGACTCAGCCCCAGCATTTT. It encodes CASSFTGTQPQHF. The full variable domain, completed using reference TRBV5-1 and TRBJ1-5, is KAGVTQTPRYLIKTRGQQVTLSCSPISGHRSVSWYQQTPGQGLQFLFEYFSETQRNKGNFPGRFSGRQFSNSRSEMNVSTLELGDSALYLCASSFTGTQPQHFGDGTRLSIL.